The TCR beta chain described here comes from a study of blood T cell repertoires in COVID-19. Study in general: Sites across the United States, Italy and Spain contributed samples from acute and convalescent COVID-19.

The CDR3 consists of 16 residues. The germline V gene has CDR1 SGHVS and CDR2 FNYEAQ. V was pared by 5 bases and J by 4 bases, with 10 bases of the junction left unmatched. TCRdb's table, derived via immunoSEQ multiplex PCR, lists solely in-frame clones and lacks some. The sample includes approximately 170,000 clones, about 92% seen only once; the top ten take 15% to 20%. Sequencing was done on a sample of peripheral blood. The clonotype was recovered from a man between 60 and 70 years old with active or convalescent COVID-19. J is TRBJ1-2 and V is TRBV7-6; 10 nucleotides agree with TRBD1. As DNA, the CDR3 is TGTGCCAGCAGCCCAGTCCCGGGACAGGGGTTCTATGGCTACACCTTC. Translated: CASSPVPGQGFYGYTF.